This T cell receptor (beta chain) came from a study of shared clonotypes between healthy human individuals. V was cut by 0 bases and J by 5 bases, with 12 bases left in between. The CDR3 has 14 residues. Per germline, CDR1 SGDLS and CDR2 YYNGEE. Sorted-subset replicate PCR reactions contained roughly 200 ng DNA, corresponding to about 30,000 T cell genomes. Clones were sequenced by immunoSEQ multiplex PCR, and TCRdb holds only the in-frame ones, with some missing. The data hold about 2.1 million clones, with just over 90% observed a single time. Study-wide findings and caveats: The authors sampled blood alone, and tissue repertoires likely differ.

On this clone itself: Its antigen is unidentified.

Positive CCR7 selection of CD45RO-negative cells yielded the naive CD8 cells, and terminally differentiated effector memory CD45RA+ cells were excluded. All of the donors resided in Nashville, Tennessee, and each was a Caucasian adult. This receptor was identified in a man between 18 and 35 years old in good health. Some clones in this sample may be carry-over from other donors' samples. J is TRBJ2-7 and V is TRBV9, with D possibly being TRBD1 or TRBD2 (5 bases each). The sample taken for sequencing was naive CD8+ T cells from PBMCs. CDR3 loop: CASSVGGFDHEQYF. CDR3 coding DNA: TGTGCCAGCAGCGTAGGGGGGTTCGATCACGAGCAGTACTTC.